The 12 T cell receptor beta chains below were found in one sample sequenced in a study of healthy donors' naive CD4 and CD8 T cells. Starting from roughly 0.45 ug of total RNA, TCR libraries were made with linear amplification. Using its own MiXCR run on the reads, TCRdb lists one record per CDR3 protein. The sample lists roughly 200,000 distinct CDR3 sequences; about 76% were seen once. The sequenced material came from naive CD4+ and CD8+ T cells sorted from blood, pooled from several donors. The receptors stem from a pool of human donors in good health; the sample pools cells from several healthy donors.

The chain carries TRBV18 and TRBJ1-2; 10 nucleotides match TRBD1. The germline gives CDR1 KGHSH, CDR2 LQKENI. V shed 5 bases, J shed 5 bases, and the junction held 8 bases outside the gene matches. The CDR3 runs to 15 residues. The CDR3 sequence is CASSSPTGGKYGYTF. The CDR3 DNA is TGTGCCAGCTCATCCCCGACAGGGGGCAAATATGGCTACACCTTC.

This clonotype was observed a handful of times. The V and J genes are TRBV29-1 and TRBJ2-7; 9 bases fit TRBD1. V gave up 3 bases and J gave up 6 bases; unmatched junction bases: 3. CDR1 SQVTM and CDR2 ANQGSEA come from the germline V gene. The CDR3 covers 12 residues. The CDR3 coding sequence is TGCAGCGTTGAGGGACAGGGAGGCGAGCAGTACTTC. It yields the protein CSVEGQGGEQYF.

This rearrangement joins TRBV4-3 to TRBJ2-5; 7 bases align to TRBD1. The CDR3 sequence is 15 residues long. V dropped 4 bases and J dropped 5; count of bases not matched to a gene: 10. From germline, CDR1 is LGHNA and CDR2 YSLEER. The CDR3 region has the DNA TGCGCCAGCAGCCGGTTGACAGGGACGGGGGAGACCCAGTACTTC. This gives the protein CASSRLTGTGETQYF.

The V and J genes are TRBV19 and TRBJ1-1, with D possibly being TRBD1 (5 bases). Germline assignment: CDR1 LNHDA and CDR2 SQIVND (reference sequence). The CDR3 totals 13 residues. Trimming removed 4 bases at V and 1 base at J, with 7 bases between. Written as DNA, the CDR3 is TGTGCCAGTAGTACGACAGCGAACACTGAAGCTTTCTTT. Protein sequence: CASSTTANTEAFF.

This clonotype was counted between two and nine times. This chain's CDR3 is CASSQSGGPGELFF. CDR3 DNA sequence: TGCGCCAGCAGCCAGTCAGGTGGACCCGGGGAGCTGTTTTTT. The chain combines TRBV4-3 with TRBJ2-2; no clear D. Germline CDR1 is LGHNA and CDR2 is YSLEER. Trimming removed 3 bases at V and 6 bases at J, with 11 bases between. The CDR3 is 14 residues long.

This clonotype was recorded only once. The chain uses TRBV29-1 and TRBJ2-3; no clear D gene. V shed 3 bases and J shed 5 bases, with 12 bases lying between them. Germline V lookup: CDR1 SQVTM, CDR2 ANQGSEA. CDR3 length: 13 amino acids. Here the CDR3 reads CSVDTGLEDTQYF. CDR3 in DNA: TGCAGCGTTGATACCGGGCTAGAAGATACGCAGTATTTT.

This chain uses TRBV19 with TRBJ1-6; a possible D gene is TRBD1 (6 bases). From germline, CDR1 is LNHDA and CDR2 SQIVND (reference sequence). The CDR3 runs 14 residues. The V end lost 6 bases, the J end lost 7 bases, and 13 bases lay between the germline ends. CDR3 nucleotides: TGTGCCAGTAGCAAAACAGGGAACAATTCACCCCTCCACTTT. Amino acids: CASSKTGNNSPLHF.

V is TRBV24-1 and J is TRBJ2-5; no definite D call. Germline-derived CDR1 and CDR2 are KGHDR and SFDVKD. This CDR3 has 13 residues. V lost 3 bases and J 1 base, leaving 5 bases between the germline ends. The CDR3 sequence: CATSDGIQETQYF. For the CDR3, the DNA is TGTGCCACCAGTGATGGGATCCAAGAGACCCAGTACTTC.

Only a few counts were recorded for this clonotype. The V gene is TRBV27, the J gene TRBJ1-5; D possibly corresponds to TRBD1 (5 bases). The V gene lost 0 bases and the J gene lost 3 bases, with 12 bases spanning the gap. From germline, CDR1 is MNHEY and CDR2 SMNVEV (reference sequence). The CDR3 has 16 residues. The CDR3 region is CASSLSVPGFNQPQHF. Written as DNA, the CDR3 is TGTGCCAGCAGTTTATCGGTGCCAGGGTTCAATCAGCCCCAGCATTTT.

The chain links TRBV29-1 to TRBJ1-1, with D possibly TRBD1 on 5 matching bases. From germline, CDR1 is SQVTM and CDR2 ANQGSEA. The CDR3 covers 14 residues. Trimming stripped 7 bases from V and 4 bases from J, with 19 bases between. The CDR3 is CSAGIGTSATEAFF. The CDR3 bases are TGCAGCGCTGGAATCGGGACTTCGGCCACTGAAGCTTTCTTT.

The rearrangement links TRBV6-8 to TRBJ1-2, with 9 bases aligning to TRBD1. The germline V gene encodes CDR1 MNHGY and CDR2 SAAAGT. The CDR3 is 14 amino acids. Trimming removed 6 bases from V and 8 bases from J; junction bases left unmatched: 10. CDR3 in amino acids: CASRPLGTGSGYTF. CDR3 in DNA: TGTGCCAGCAGACCCCTCGGGACAGGGAGCGGCTACACCTTC.

The J gene is TRBJ2-7, the V gene TRBV6-2 or TRBV6-3; 8 nucleotides match TRBD2. With V trimmed by 5 bases and J by 2 bases, 5 bases remained unmatched. This CDR3 spans 14 amino acids. Per germline, CDR1 MNHEY and CDR2 SVGEGT. The CDR3 spells CASSPAGLAYEQYF. DNA for the CDR3: TGTGCCAGCAGTCCGGCGGGACTAGCCTACGAGCAGTACTTC.